Below, 16 T cell receptor beta chains from the same sample are listed, as sequenced in a study of OX40 agonist ivuxolimab in advanced cancers. Only in-frame clones appear in the TCRdb table, and some are missing; sequencing was by immunoSEQ multiplex PCR. This sample has approximately 43,000 clones, with roughly 90% found just once. The source material was CD4+ or CD8+ T cells sorted from blood, sampled in a trial of the OX40 agonist ivuxolimab. The receptors derive from an adult with an advanced solid tumor such as melanoma, head and neck, liver or kidney cancer.

CDR3 nucleotide sequence: TGTGCCAGCAGCCCCCGGGGGGGGACCGGGGAGCTGTTTTTT. It yields the protein CASSPRGGTGELFF. The chain couples TRBV5-5 to TRBJ2-2; 8 bases agree with TRBD2. Trimming cost V 4 bases and J 5 bases; bases outside gene matches: 4. There are 14 residues in the CDR3. CDR1 is SGHKS, CDR2 YYEKEE, per germline (reference sequence). Variable domain in full (rest from reference TRBV5-5 and TRBJ2-2): DAGVTQSPTHLIKTRGQQVTLRCSPISGHKSVSWYQQVLGQGPQFIFQYYEKEERGRGNFPDRFSARQFPNYSSELNVNALLLGDSALYLCASSPRGGTGELFFGEGSRLTVL.

The gene calls are TRBV6-5 and TRBJ2-3; D uncertain. Between the trimmed V and J ends, which lost 0 bases and 8 bases, there was a span of 15 bases. The CDR3 consists of 15 residues. Per the germline V gene, CDR1 is MNHEY and CDR2 is SVGAGI. CDR3 in amino acids: CASSYSYARRVTQYF. The CDR3 DNA reads as TGTGCCAGCAGTTACTCCTACGCCCGAAGGGTTACGCAGTATTTT.

The V and J genes are TRBV7-8 and TRBJ2-6, with D perhaps TRBD2 (6 bases). The CDR3 sequence is 16 residues long. Trimming took off 1 base at V and 0 bases at J, with 7 bases between the two ends. Looked up from germline, CDR1 is SGHVS and CDR2 is FQNEAQ. CDR3 DNA: TGTGCCAGCAGCTTAGGGAGGGTCTCTGGGGCCAACGTCCTGACTTTC. Translated, it gives CASSLGRVSGANVLTF.

The rearrangement links TRBV25-1 to TRBJ2-3; either TRBD1 or TRBD2 may supply D (5 bases each). CDR3 size: 16 residues. The germline V gene encodes CDR1 MGHDK and CDR2 SYGVNS. V was trimmed by 4 bases and J by 0 bases, leaving 14 bases between them. The chain's CDR3 is CASSAGAHTSTDTQYF. CDR3 coding DNA: TGTGCCAGCAGTGCCGGGGCTCACACTAGCACAGATACGCAGTATTTT. The full variable domain, completed using reference TRBV25-1 and TRBJ2-3, is EADIYQTPRYLVIGTGKKITLECSQTMGHDKMYWYQQDPGMELHLIHYSYGVNSTEKGDLSSESTVSRIRTEHFPLTLESARPSHTSQYLCASSAGAHTSTDTQYFGPGTRLTVL.

CDR3: CAWKDRRNQPQHF. The CDR3 nucleotides are TGTGCCTGGAAGGACAGGAGGAATCAGCCCCAGCATTTT. V is TRBV30 and J is TRBJ1-5, with 7 nucleotides matching TRBD1. The CDR3 is made up of 13 amino acids. Germline values: CDR1 GTSNPN, CDR2 SVGIG (reference sequence). Trimming removed 4 bases from V and 4 bases from J; junction bases left unmatched: 4.

The chain couples TRBV5-1 to TRBJ2-3; D unresolved. V lost 0 bases to trimming and J lost 0 bases, with 2 bases between them. CDR1 and CDR2 from the germline V gene are SGHRS and YFSETQ. CDR3 length: 13 amino acids. CDR3 nucleotides: TGCGCCAGCAGCTTGGACAGCACAGATACGCAGTATTTT. Translated: CASSLDSTDTQYF.

This rearrangement joins TRBV4-1 to TRBJ2-5; D unclear. The V end was cut by 2 bases, the J end by 2 bases, with 12 bases between. Germline loops: CDR1 MGHRA, CDR2 YSYEKL. The CDR3 is made up of 15 amino acids. The CDR3 DNA reads as TGCGCCAGCAGCCAATTAATGGTCGGGCAAGAGACCCAGTACTTC. It encodes CASSQLMVGQETQYF.

The gene calls are TRBV9 and TRBJ1-5, with D perhaps matching TRBD1 (6 bases). The CDR3 totals 14 residues. Germline-derived CDR1 and CDR2 are SGDLS and YYNGEE. V lost 3 bases and J lost 3, with 10 bases in between. The CDR3 nucleotides read TGTGCCAGCAGCGAGGACAGTGCCAATCAGCCCCAGCATTTT. Encoded protein: CASSEDSANQPQHF.

This clone appeared once. This rearrangement joins TRBV5-4 to TRBJ2-5, with 12 bases lining up with TRBD2. The V gene's germline CDR1 is SGHNT and CDR2 YYREEE (reference sequence). The J segment lost 5 bases and the V segment lost 5 bases, leaving 4 bases of the junction unmatched. CDR3 size: 14 residues. The CDR3 reads CASRTSGGKETQYF. Here the CDR3 DNA reads TGTGCCAGCAGGACTAGCGGGGGCAAGGAGACCCAGTACTTC.

The chain joins TRBV9 to TRBJ2-5; either TRBD1 or TRBD2 may fit D (5 bases each). The ends were cut back, 3 bases at V and 2 bases at J, with 11 bases in the middle. The germline V gene has CDR1 SGDLS and CDR2 YYNGEE. The length of the CDR3 is 14 residues. The CDR3 DNA sequence: TGTGCCAGCAGCGACCGGGACGAACAAGAGACCCAGTACTTC. Translating it yields CASSDRDEQETQYF.

V is TRBV5-1 and J is TRBJ2-2; no firm D call. Germline V gene data show CDR1 as SGHRS and CDR2 as YFSETQ. The CDR3 covers 16 residues. V gave up 0 bases and J gave up 3 bases, with 12 bases separating them. CDR3 in amino acids: CASSLEMGWYTGELFF. The CDR3 nucleotides are TGCGCCAGCAGCTTGGAAATGGGGTGGTACACCGGGGAGCTGTTTTTT.

This clone was picked up a small number of times. The chain recombines TRBV9 with TRBJ1-3, with a tentative D call TRBD1 (5 bases). V lost 7 bases to trimming and J lost 4 bases, with 12 bases between them. Germline V gives CDR1 SGDLS, CDR2 YYNGEE. The CDR3 runs to 13 residues. The CDR3 DNA is TGTGCCAGCGCCCAGGGTCGCGGAAACACCATATATTTT. Its protein is CASAQGRGNTIYF.

The chain employs TRBV7-9 and TRBJ2-3; D not certain. The CDR3 covers 13 residues. The V gene's germline CDR1 is SEHNR and CDR2 FQNEAQ (reference sequence). V dropped 8 bases and J dropped 0 bases, with 9 bases sitting between them. In DNA form, the CDR3 reads TGTGCCAGCCCTGGAGCTAGCACAGATACGCAGTATTTT. It specifies CASPGASTDTQYF.

This clone was seen a handful of times. This rearrangement joins TRBV29-1 to TRBJ1-2; D unresolved. This CDR3 has 13 residues. Trimming removed 3 bases at V and 8 bases at J, with 16 bases between. Germline V lookup: CDR1 SQVTM, CDR2 ANQGSEA. This CDR3 is CSVEDPSGKGYTF. As DNA, the CDR3 is TGCAGCGTTGAGGACCCCTCGGGGAAGGGCTACACCTTC.

V and J are TRBV6-5 and TRBJ1-5, with D possibly being TRBD1 (6 bases). The CDR3 loop spans 15 amino acids. Germline V gives CDR1 MNHEY, CDR2 SVGAGI. Deletions cut 6 bases from V and 6 bases from J, with 18 bases between. This chain's CDR3 is CASRPFVTGTQPQHF. CDR3 bases: TGTGCCAGCAGACCTTTTGTTACAGGGACTCAGCCCCAGCATTTT.

The rearrangement links TRBV7-2 to TRBJ2-5; TRBD2 matches 7 bases. The CDR3 contains 14 residues. With 4 bases clipped from V and 5 bases from J, the junction kept 7 bases outside the gene matches. Per germline, CDR1 SGHTA and CDR2 FQGNSA. The CDR3 bases are TGTGCCAGCAGCTCCATGAGGGGAGGGGAGACCCAGTACTTC. This gives the protein CASSSMRGGETQYF.